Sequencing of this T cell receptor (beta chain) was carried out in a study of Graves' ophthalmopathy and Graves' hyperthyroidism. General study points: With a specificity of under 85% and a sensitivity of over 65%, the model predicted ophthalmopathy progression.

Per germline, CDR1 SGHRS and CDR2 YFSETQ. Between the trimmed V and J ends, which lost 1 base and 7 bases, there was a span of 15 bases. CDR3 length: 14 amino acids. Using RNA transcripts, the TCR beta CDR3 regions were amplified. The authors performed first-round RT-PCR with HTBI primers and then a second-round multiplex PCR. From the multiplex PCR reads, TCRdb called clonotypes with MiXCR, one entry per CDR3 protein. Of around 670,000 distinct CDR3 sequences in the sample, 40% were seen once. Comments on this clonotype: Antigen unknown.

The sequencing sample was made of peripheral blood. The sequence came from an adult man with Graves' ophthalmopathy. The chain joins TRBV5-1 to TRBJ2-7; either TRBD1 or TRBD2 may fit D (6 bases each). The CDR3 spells CASSLSGGDAEQYF. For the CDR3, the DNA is TGCGCCAGCAGCTTGTCCGGGGGCGACGCAGAGCAGTACTTC.